Below, 25 T cell receptor beta chains from the same sample are listed, as sequenced in a study of CD8+ T cells in alopecia areata. As the sequencing template, cDNA was produced by extracting RNA and reverse transcribing it. The table came from immunoSEQ multiplex PCR; TCRdb's copy has only in-frame clones and leaves some out. The table lists approximately 150,000 clones, around 57% of them singletons, with less than 5% in the top ten. What was sequenced was CD4+ T cells sorted from blood. The source is a human donor in good health.

Only one count was recorded for this clone. The CDR3 coding sequence is TGTGCCAGCAGTGTTGGGAGATCTAGCTTAGAAGAGACCCAGTACTTC. It yields the protein CASSVGRSSLEETQYF. The J gene is TRBJ2-5, the V gene TRBV25-1; tentatively, D is TRBD2 (5 bases). V was clipped by 4 bases and J by 3 bases, with 18 bases between them. Germline V gene data show CDR1 as MGHDK and CDR2 as SYGVNS. The CDR3 extends over 16 amino acids.

The chain joins TRBV5-1 to TRBJ2-2; D is undetermined. This CDR3 has 13 amino acids. CDR1 and CDR2 (germline): SGHRS, YFSETQ. Trimming left V 1 base short and J 4 bases short, with 5 bases between. CDR3 region: CASSLMGTGELFF. The CDR3 DNA reads TGCGCCAGCAGCTTGATGGGCACCGGGGAGCTGTTTTTT.

V gene TRBV25-1 combines with J gene TRBJ2-3; D is possibly TRBD1 (6 bases). V was clipped by 5 bases and J by 1 base, with 16 bases between them. The CDR3 totals 16 residues. Germline V gene lookup returns CDR1 MGHDK and CDR2 SYGVNS. CDR3 bases: TGTGCCAGCAGTCCGGACAGTGGATGGGGCACAGATACGCAGTATTTT. It yields the protein CASSPDSGWGTDTQYF.

This clone has just a few counts. This chain's CDR3 is CASSLETVVTGELFF. CDR3 in DNA: TGTGCCAGCAGTTTGGAGACAGTAGTGACCGGGGAGCTGTTTTTT. The chain carries TRBV28 and TRBJ2-2; the D gene is possibly TRBD1 (5 bases). This CDR3 is built from 15 residues. The germline V and J ends were trimmed by 3 bases and 5 bases, with 13 bases remaining between them. In germline, CDR1 is MDHEN, CDR2 SYDVKM.

Only a few counts were recorded for this clone. V gene TRBV7-8 combines with J gene TRBJ2-3; tentatively, D is TRBD1 (5 bases). CDR1 is SGHVS, CDR2 FQNEAQ, per germline. V was pared by 1 base and J by 0 bases, with 14 bases between. There are 17 residues in the CDR3. CDR3 bases: TGTGCCAGCAGCTTAGGCCTAGGACACCCTAGCACAGATACGCAGTATTTT. It codes for CASSLGLGHPSTDTQYF.

This clone was seen ten or more times. The chain carries TRBV19 and TRBJ1-3; D ambiguous. CDR1 and CDR2 (germline): LNHDA, SQIVND (reference sequence). The ends were cut back, 9 bases at V and 1 base at J, with 13 bases in the middle. There are 14 residues in the CDR3. The CDR3 here is CASQSWGSGNTIYF. The CDR3 bases are TGTGCCAGCCAGTCTTGGGGATCTGGAAACACCATATATTTT.

This clone has only a few counts. This sequence joins TRBV28 and TRBJ2-5; either TRBD1 or TRBD2 may fit D (5 bases each). The germline V gene has CDR1 MDHEN and CDR2 SYDVKM. The CDR3 covers 12 residues. V was shortened by 9 bases and J by 5 bases, with 13 bases between the two germline ends. The DNA of the CDR3 is TGTGCCAGTAATAGGGGAGATGAGACCCAGTACTTC. Translated, it gives CASNRGDETQYF.

The rearrangement uses TRBV10-2 and TRBJ2-6, with D possibly being TRBD2 (5 bases). The CDR3 is 16 amino acids. CDR1 and CDR2 (germline): WSHSY, SAAADI. The ends were cut back, 4 bases at V and 0 bases at J, with 10 bases in the middle. In nucleotides, the CDR3 is TGCGCCAGCAGTGGGGCGGGTATCTCTGGGGCCAACGTCCTGACTTTC. This codes for CASSGAGISGANVLTF.

The CDR3 loop reads CSVRPQETQYF. The CDR3, as DNA: TGCAGCGTTCGGCCCCAAGAGACCCAGTACTTC. The rearrangement links TRBV29-1 to TRBJ2-5, with D hard to call. With 5 bases removed from V and 1 base from J, the gap between germline ends came to 5 bases. The CDR3 length is 11 residues. CDR1 and CDR2 from the germline V gene are SQVTM and ANQGSEA. Variable domain in full (rest from reference TRBV29-1 and TRBJ2-5): SAVISQKPSRDICQRGTSLTIQCQVDSQVTMMFWYRQQPGQSLTLIATANQGSEATYESGFVIDKFPISRPNLTFSTLTVSNMSPEDSSIYLCSVRPQETQYFGPGTRLLVL.

As concerns this clone: Other DNA sequences from this sample encode an identical CDR3 as well. This chain joins TRBV7-9 and TRBJ2-7; D perhaps matches TRBD2 (6 bases). The CDR3 has 13 residues. Between the trimmed V and J ends, which lost 0 bases and 4 bases, there was a span of 7 bases. Germline loops: CDR1 SEHNR, CDR2 FQNEAQ (reference sequence). The CDR3, as DNA: TGTGCCAGCAGCTTAGCGGGAGGTTACGAGCAGTACTTC. Translating it yields CASSLAGGYEQYF.

The chain recombines TRBV30 with TRBJ2-5; the D gene is possibly TRBD1 (6 bases). Trimming pared 0 bases from V and 0 bases from J, leaving 17 bases between. There are 17 residues in the CDR3. Looked up from germline, CDR1 is GTSNPN and CDR2 is SVGIG (reference sequence). The CDR3 DNA reads TGTGCCTGGAGTGTACAAGTGGGGACACCGTACCAAGAGACCCAGTACTTC. Its translation: CAWSVQVGTPYQETQYF.

The chain carries TRBV29-1 and TRBJ2-3, with 10 bases aligning to TRBD2. The CDR3 loop spans 13 amino acids. V gave up 3 bases and J gave up 4 bases; unmatched junction bases: 1. The germline V gene has CDR1 SQVTM and CDR2 ANQGSEA. CDR3 region: CSVDGLAADTQYF. CDR3 DNA: TGCAGCGTTGACGGACTAGCGGCAGATACGCAGTATTTT.

This clone has only a few counts. The V and J genes are TRBV9 and TRBJ2-1, with D possibly being TRBD1 (6 bases). V lost 1 base, J lost 0 bases, and 14 bases lay in between. Germline CDR1 is SGDLS and CDR2 is YYNGEE. The CDR3 length is 17 residues. The CDR3 loop reads CASSVTTGSRSYNEQFF. Written as DNA, the CDR3 is TGTGCCAGCAGCGTAACCACAGGGTCCCGCTCCTACAATGAGCAGTTCTTC.

The chain combines TRBV4-1 with TRBJ1-5; a weak D match, TRBD1 (6 bases). The V gene lost 2 bases and the J gene lost 2 bases, with 13 bases spanning the gap. Per the germline V gene, CDR1 is MGHRA and CDR2 is YSYEKL. CDR3 length: 16 residues. In nucleotides, the CDR3 is TGCGCCAGCAGCCAACCGACAGGTACGCGCAATCAGCCCCAGCATTTT. Translation: CASSQPTGTRNQPQHF.

This chain uses TRBV10-3 with TRBJ1-1; no reliable D call. Trimming cost V 4 bases and J 7 bases, with 13 bases left between them. Germline V gives CDR1 ENHRY, CDR2 SYGVKD. CDR3 length: 13 amino acids. CDR3 nucleotides: TGTGCCATCAGTGTAACCTCGAAGAGTGAAGCTTTCTTT. Protein product: CAISVTSKSEAFF.

The sample holds a few counts of this clone. This chain uses TRBV6-6 with TRBJ2-3, with TRBD2 identical over 9 bases. The length of the CDR3 is 15 residues. Germline CDR1 reads MNHNY; CDR2 reads SVGAGI (reference sequence). V lost 2 bases, J lost 2 bases, and 2 bases stayed unmatched. The CDR3 loop reads CASSYLAGSTDTQYF. In DNA form, the CDR3 reads TGTGCCAGCAGTTACCTAGCGGGGTCCACAGATACGCAGTATTTT.

This clone was seen only a few times. The rearrangement links TRBV2 to TRBJ2-2; TRBD2 is a possible D gene (6 bases). Germline CDR1 reads SNHLY; CDR2 reads FYNNEI. V lost 9 bases, J lost 1 base, and 9 bases lay in between. This CDR3 comprises 13 residues. The CDR3 region has the DNA TGTGCCAGTTGGGACTGGAACACCGGGGAGCTGTTTTTT. It translates to CASWDWNTGELFF.

This clone has a handful of counts. V and J are TRBV10-3 and TRBJ2-1; 16 nucleotides match TRBD2. Germline CDR1 reads ENHRY; CDR2 reads SYGVKD. V dropped 4 bases and J dropped 1; count of bases not matched to a gene: 13. The CDR3 runs to 21 residues. The CDR3 DNA sequence: TGTGCCATCAGTGGAGGCATCCAGGGGACTAGCGGGAGGGTATCCTACAATGAGCAGTTCTTC. It yields the protein CAISGGIQGTSGRVSYNEQFF.

The count of this clone is one. V usage is TRBV27 and J usage is TRBJ2-5; 8 nucleotides match TRBD2. Germline V gene data show CDR1 as MNHEY and CDR2 as SMNVEV (reference sequence). With V trimmed by 4 bases and J by 5 bases, 9 bases remained unmatched. This CDR3 is 15 amino acids long. The CDR3 loop is CASSYGRLAIETQYF. The CDR3 nucleotides read TGTGCCAGCAGTTACGGGCGACTAGCGATTGAGACCCAGTACTTC.

The chain employs TRBV30 and TRBJ1-1; D call uncertain. V was cut by 4 bases and J by 1 base, with 7 bases left in between. Germline values: CDR1 GTSNPN, CDR2 SVGIG (reference sequence). CDR3 length: 12 residues. CDR3 nucleotide sequence: TGTGCCTGGACCAAGAGGAACACTGAAGCTTTCTTT. Protein: CAWTKRNTEAFF. Drawing the rest from reference TRBV30 and TRBJ1-1, the complete variable domain is SQTIHQWPATLVQPVGSPLSLECTVEGTSNPNLYWYRQAAGRGLQLLFYSVGIGQISSEVPQNLSASRPQDRQFILSSKKLLLSDSGFYLCAWTKRNTEAFFGQGTRLTVV.

This chain uses TRBV29-1 with TRBJ1-1; 9 bases fit TRBD1. Per germline, CDR1 SQVTM and CDR2 ANQGSEA. The ends lost 6 bases at V and 3 bases at J; junction bases unmatched: 5. This CDR3 is built from 13 residues. The CDR3 spells CSVGQGGHTEAFF. CDR3 DNA sequence: TGCAGCGTGGGACAGGGAGGTCACACTGAAGCTTTCTTT.

This rearrangement joins TRBV5-1 to TRBJ1-1, with TRBD1 identical over 9 bases. Germline CDR1 is SGHRS and CDR2 is YFSETQ. This CDR3 has 15 amino acids. V shed 4 bases, J shed 2 bases, and the junction held 6 bases outside the gene matches. The CDR3 nucleotides read TGCGCCAGCAGCGAAGGGGACAGGGAAAACACTGAAGCTTTCTTT. Amino acids: CASSEGDRENTEAFF.

This clone was seen a handful of times. V is TRBV7-2 and J is TRBJ2-6; unclear D gene. The V end lost 5 bases, the J end lost 0 bases, and 8 bases lay between the germline ends. The CDR3 sequence is 15 residues long. Germline V lookup: CDR1 SGHTA, CDR2 FQGNSA. The CDR3 reads CASSPSISGANVLTF. DNA of the CDR3: TGTGCCAGCAGCCCCAGCATCTCTGGGGCCAACGTCCTGACTTTC.

The chain links TRBV7-9 to TRBJ2-3, with D uncertain. V was clipped by 3 bases and J by 0 bases, with 4 bases between them. The CDR3 contains 13 residues. CDR1 and CDR2 (germline): SEHNR, FQNEAQ (reference sequence). CDR3 loop: CASSFPSTDTQYF. CDR3 sequence (DNA): TGTGCCAGCAGCTTCCCTAGCACAGATACGCAGTATTTT.

The chain carries TRBV5-1 and TRBJ2-1, with 11 positions matching TRBD2. The CDR3 sequence is 16 residues long. Germline V lookup: CDR1 SGHRS, CDR2 YFSETQ. V shed 0 bases and J 7 bases; nucleotides not matched to a gene: 6. CDR3 DNA sequence: TGCGCCAGCAGCTTGGAAACTAGCGGGAGAGGTAATGAGCAGTTCTTC. Amino acid sequence: CASSLETSGRGNEQFF.